This TCR beta chain derives from a study of identical twins. Overall study findings and caveats: In monozygotic twins, models underestimated the sharing of out-of-frame TCR alpha. Weaker excess sharing between twins was seen in beta out-of-frame sequences.

CDR1 SGHTA and CDR2 FQGTGA come from the germline V gene. Between the trimmed V and J ends, which lost 0 bases and 6 bases, there was a span of 8 bases. The CDR3 sequence is 13 residues long. After template switching added a universal primer site, the resulting cDNA carried unique molecular identifiers. Using its own MiXCR run on the 5' RACE reads, TCRdb lists one record per CDR3 protein. The sample gives approximately 890,000 distinct CDR3 sequences, 9% to 15% of which show up once; 1.5% to 2% is in the top ten. Concerning this clonotype: Antigen: not known.

These sequences were also reported in another study, on yellow fever vaccine responses in identical twins.

The clonotype was recovered from a woman aged 18 to 35 in good health. The chain couples TRBV7-3 to TRBJ1-1; D gene ambiguous. The specimen sequenced was PBMCs. The CDR3 coding sequence is TGTGCCAGCAGCTTAACCCCCGGGGCTGAAGCTTTCTTT. It codes for CASSLTPGAEAFF.